This T cell receptor (beta chain) was retrieved from a study of cytomegalovirus exposure and HLA in healthy donors. Study background: Earlier results showed roughly 110 million unique TCR beta sequences derived from about 179 million T cells. Study-level findings and limits: The CMV antigen specificity of a few CMV-associated chains was confirmed through in vitro analysis. An Asian-associated ancestry cluster reportedly showed fewer N-insertions than the approximately 660-donor mean in a later analysis. It is likely that the observed cluster of highly shared sequence variants was a sequencing artifact.

About this clone itself: Its antigen is not known.

The study ran its PCR with 60 Vbeta and 13 Jbeta primers. The table came from immunoSEQ multiplex PCR; TCRdb's copy has only in-frame clones and leaves some out. The profile shows about 160,000 clones, around 80% of them singletons. This clonotype was obtained from a woman aged 40 to 49 in good health and CMV-seropositive. The sequenced sample was PBMCs.

CDR3 coding DNA: TGTGCCTGGAGTGTAGGGAGGGCAACTAATGAAAAACTGTTTTTT. Residues: CAWSVGRATNEKLFF. V is TRBV30 and J is TRBJ1-4; D is ambiguous. The CDR3 runs 15 residues. From germline, CDR1 is GTSNPN and CDR2 SVGIG (reference sequence). The ends were cut back, 0 bases at V and 0 bases at J, with 8 bases in the middle.